This paragraph reports one T cell receptor (beta chain). This clone has just one count. No cognate antigen has been identified for it. Base quality data are lacking; no much larger clone is found one base away. This entry belongs to a study of control samples from healthy donors and cancer patients (dated by TCRdb to the early 2020s). The CDR3 spans 13 residues, from the cysteine through the phenylalanine. The kept DNA is CDR3 alone, 39 bases in frame from the first base. The trim is 2 bases for V and 4 bases for J, with a gap of 8 bases between the germline ends. The library was produced with the immunoSEQ multiplex PCR assay. Not all clones reach the TCRdb copy of this immuneACCESS table, which keeps in-frame sequences only. Checked studies attribute under half of the gap to unresolved V genes and leave the rest unexplained. In this sample the table shows about 59,000 clones, more than 90% of which occur a single time. The top ten clonotypes cover around 1.7% of the sample.

Recombination connected TRBV12-3 or TRBV12-4 to TRBJ1-1; possibly the D gene is TRBD1, per 5 matching bases. The receptor's source is a man in his forties with colorectal cancer. The source material was PBMCs. The DNA reads TGTGCCAGCAGTTTAAATCAGGGCACTGAAGCTTTCTTT. Its coded protein is CASSLNQGTEAFF.